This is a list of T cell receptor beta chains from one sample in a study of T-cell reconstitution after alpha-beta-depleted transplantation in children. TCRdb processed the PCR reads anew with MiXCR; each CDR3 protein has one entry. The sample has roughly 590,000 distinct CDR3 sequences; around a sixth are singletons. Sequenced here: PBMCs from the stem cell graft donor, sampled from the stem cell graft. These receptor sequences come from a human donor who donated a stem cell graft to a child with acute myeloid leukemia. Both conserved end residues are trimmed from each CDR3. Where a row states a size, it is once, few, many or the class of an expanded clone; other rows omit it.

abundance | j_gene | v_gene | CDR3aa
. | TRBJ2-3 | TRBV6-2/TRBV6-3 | ASSSHGSTDTQY
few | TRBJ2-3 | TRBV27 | ASSFGGRTDTQY
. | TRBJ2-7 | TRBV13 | ASSLDPPGSGVFYEQY
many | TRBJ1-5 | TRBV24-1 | ATSAVSNQPQH
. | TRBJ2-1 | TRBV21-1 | ASSKGGGLHEQF
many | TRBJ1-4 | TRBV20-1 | SATRWTGGGSNEKLF
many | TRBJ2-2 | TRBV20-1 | STKTSGNTGELF
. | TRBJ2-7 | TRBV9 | ASSSRGGSKQY
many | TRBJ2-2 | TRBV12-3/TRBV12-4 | ASSRDRAGTGELF
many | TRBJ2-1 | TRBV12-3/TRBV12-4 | ASSPPINEQF
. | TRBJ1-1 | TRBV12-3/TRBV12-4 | ASMWRGMNTEAF
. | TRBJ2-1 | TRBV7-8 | ASIQGKQF
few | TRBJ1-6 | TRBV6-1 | ASSTGEMPLH
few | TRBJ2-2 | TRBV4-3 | ASRAGTGLGELF
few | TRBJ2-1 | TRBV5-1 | ASSLGISNEQF
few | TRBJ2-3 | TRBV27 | ASSLPGQKVQY
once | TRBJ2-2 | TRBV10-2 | ASSGSTAGTGELF
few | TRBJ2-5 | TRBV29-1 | SVRDPTALQETQY
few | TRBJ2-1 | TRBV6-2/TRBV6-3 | ASSYSKASGDYNEQF
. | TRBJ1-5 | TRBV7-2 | ASSLGKLVAQPQH
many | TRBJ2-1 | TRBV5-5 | ASSLGGSWGQF
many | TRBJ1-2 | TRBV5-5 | ASSLSTATDGYT
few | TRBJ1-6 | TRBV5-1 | ASSLSPAAGYNSPLH
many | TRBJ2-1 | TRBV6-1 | ASSKRTSGTNEQF
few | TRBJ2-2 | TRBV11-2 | ASSPLWALNPETPGQLF
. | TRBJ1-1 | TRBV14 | ASSQGYNWATEAF
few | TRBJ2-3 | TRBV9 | ASSVYGTDTQY
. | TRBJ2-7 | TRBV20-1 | SAISQGRSYEQY
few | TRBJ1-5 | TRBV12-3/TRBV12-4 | ASSYTSNQPQH
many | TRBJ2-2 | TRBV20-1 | SARERRGVNTGELF
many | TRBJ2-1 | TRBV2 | ASSENEAGTNEQF
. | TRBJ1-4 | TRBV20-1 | SVDTGGKSNEKLF
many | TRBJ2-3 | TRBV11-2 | ASSPWSPSTDTQY
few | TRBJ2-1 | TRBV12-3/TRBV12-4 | ASSFRGHPPKDNEQF
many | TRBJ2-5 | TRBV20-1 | SARDSTGGKQETQY
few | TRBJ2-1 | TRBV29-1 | SVEGAVLEQF
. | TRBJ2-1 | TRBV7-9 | ASSLTGGESYNEQF
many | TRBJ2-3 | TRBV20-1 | SARAGLSTDTQY
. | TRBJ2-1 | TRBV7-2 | ASSLDPGSDEQF
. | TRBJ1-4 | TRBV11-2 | ASRSIQGQREKLF
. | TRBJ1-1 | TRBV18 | ASSPSSIGTTEAF
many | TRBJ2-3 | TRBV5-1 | ASSLGKVTDTQY
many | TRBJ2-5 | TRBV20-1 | SARDRGTRETQY
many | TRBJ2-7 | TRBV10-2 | ASGDSVYEQY
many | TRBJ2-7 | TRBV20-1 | SAVPGPTTGEQY
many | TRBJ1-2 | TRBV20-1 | SASRALLSTFNYGYT
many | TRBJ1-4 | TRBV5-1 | ASSWTGGTSEKLF
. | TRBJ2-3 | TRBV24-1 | ATSDHDKRVSTDTQY
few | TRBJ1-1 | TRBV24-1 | ATSDHDRGPDEAF
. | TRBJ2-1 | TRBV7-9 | ASSLTSGWRNEQF
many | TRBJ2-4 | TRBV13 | ASSLGQGVY
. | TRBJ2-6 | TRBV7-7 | ASSLARTGAGANVLT